This TCR beta chain was captured in a study of spatial heterogeneity in lung cancer. Every molecule of TCR cDNA had its own unique molecular identifier. TCRdb reanalysed the 5' RACE reads using MiXCR and keeps one entry per CDR3 protein. The data contain thousands of distinct CDR3 sequences, around 9.8% of them seen just once; the ten biggest clones take up 28%. The time point is: sample taken at primary tumor resection. This clonotype is judged medium-sized (0.01 to 0.1%). The sample in question was normal lung tissue next to the tumor, obtained at surgery. This TCR was sampled from a male donor with early-stage non-small cell lung cancer.

CDR3 sequence (DNA): TGCAGTGCTAGAGATCGACTAGTTTACGAGCAGTACTTC. This translates into CSARDRLVYEQYF. The chain combines TRBV20-1 with TRBJ2-7; maybe TRBD2 (6 bases). The CDR3 length is 13 residues. Germline CDR1 is DFQATT and CDR2 is SNEGSKA (reference sequence). Trimming removed 0 bases from V and 4 bases from J, with 10 bases in between.